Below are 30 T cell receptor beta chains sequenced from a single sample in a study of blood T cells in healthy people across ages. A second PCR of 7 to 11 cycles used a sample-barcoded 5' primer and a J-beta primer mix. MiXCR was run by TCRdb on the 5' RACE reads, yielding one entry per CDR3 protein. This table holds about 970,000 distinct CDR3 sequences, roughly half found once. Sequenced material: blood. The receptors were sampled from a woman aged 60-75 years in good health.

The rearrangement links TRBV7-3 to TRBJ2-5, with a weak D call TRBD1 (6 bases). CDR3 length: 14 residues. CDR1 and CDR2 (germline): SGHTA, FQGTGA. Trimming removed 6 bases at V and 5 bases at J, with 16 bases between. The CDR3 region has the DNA TGTGCCAGCAGTTATGCAGGGGATTGGGAGACCCAGTACTTC. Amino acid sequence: CASSYAGDWETQYF.

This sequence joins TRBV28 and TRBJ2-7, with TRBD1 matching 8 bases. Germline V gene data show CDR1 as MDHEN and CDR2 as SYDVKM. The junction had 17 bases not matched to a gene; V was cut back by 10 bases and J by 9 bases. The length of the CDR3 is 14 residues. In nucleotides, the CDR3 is TGTGCCATCTCTCCCCCGGGACAGGTGTTCGGGCAGTACTTC. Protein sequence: CAISPPGQVFGQYF.

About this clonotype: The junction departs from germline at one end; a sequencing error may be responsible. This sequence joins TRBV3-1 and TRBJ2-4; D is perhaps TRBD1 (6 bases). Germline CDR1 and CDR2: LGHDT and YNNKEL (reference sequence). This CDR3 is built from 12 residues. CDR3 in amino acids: CACSRGGNIQYF. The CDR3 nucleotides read TGTGCCTGCAGCAGGGGTGGAAACATTCAGTACTTC.

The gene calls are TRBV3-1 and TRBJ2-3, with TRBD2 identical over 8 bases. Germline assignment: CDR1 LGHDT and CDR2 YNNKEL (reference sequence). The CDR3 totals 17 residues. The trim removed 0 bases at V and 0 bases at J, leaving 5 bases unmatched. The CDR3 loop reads CASSQDLASGSTDTQYF. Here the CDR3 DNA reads TGTGCCAGCAGCCAAGATTTGGCTAGCGGGAGCACAGATACGCAGTATTTT.

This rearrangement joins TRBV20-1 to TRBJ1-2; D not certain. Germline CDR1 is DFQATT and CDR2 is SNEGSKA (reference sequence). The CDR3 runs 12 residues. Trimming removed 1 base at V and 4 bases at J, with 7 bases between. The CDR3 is CSARGGTYGYTF. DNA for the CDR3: TGCAGTGCTAGAGGGGGAACCTATGGCTACACCTTC.

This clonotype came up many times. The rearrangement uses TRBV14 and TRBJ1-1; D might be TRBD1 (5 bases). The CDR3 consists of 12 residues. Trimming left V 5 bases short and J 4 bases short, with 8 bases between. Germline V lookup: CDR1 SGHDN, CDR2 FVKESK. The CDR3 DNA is TGTGCCAGCAGCGGGGGGTTCACTGAAGCTTTCTTT. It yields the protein CASSGGFTEAFF.

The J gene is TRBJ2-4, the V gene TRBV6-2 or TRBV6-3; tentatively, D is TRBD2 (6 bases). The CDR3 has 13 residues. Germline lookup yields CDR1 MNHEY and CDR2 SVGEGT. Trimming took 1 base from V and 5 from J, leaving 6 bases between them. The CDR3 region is CASSYWEENIQYF. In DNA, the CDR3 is TGTGCCAGCAGTTACTGGGAGGAAAACATTCAGTACTTC.

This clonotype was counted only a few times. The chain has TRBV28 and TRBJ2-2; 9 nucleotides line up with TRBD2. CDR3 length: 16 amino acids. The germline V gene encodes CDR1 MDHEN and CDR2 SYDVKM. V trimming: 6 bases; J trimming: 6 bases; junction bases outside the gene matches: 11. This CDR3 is CASRPAGGAGPGELFF. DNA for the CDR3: TGTGCCAGCAGACCAGCGGGAGGAGCCGGCCCCGGGGAGCTGTTTTTT. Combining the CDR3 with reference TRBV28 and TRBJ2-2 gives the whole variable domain DVKVTQSSRYLVKRTGEKVFLECVQDMDHENMFWYRQDPGLGLRLIYFSYDVKMKEKGDIPEGYSVSREKKERFSLILESASTNQTSMYLCASRPAGGAGPGELFFGEGSRLTVL.

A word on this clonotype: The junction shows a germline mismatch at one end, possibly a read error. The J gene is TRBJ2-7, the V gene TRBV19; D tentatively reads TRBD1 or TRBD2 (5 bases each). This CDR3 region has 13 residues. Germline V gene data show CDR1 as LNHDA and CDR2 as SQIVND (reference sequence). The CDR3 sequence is CASSMGRSFEQYF. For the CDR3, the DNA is TGTGCCAGTAGTATGGGACGGTCCTTCGAGCAGTACTTC.

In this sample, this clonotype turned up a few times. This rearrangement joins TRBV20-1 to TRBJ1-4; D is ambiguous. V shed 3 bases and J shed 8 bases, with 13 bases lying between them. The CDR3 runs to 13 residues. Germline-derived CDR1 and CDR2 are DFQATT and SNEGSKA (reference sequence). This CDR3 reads CSASRSPKEKLFF. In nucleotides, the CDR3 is TGCAGTGCTAGTCGATCCCCCAAGGAAAAACTGTTTTTT.

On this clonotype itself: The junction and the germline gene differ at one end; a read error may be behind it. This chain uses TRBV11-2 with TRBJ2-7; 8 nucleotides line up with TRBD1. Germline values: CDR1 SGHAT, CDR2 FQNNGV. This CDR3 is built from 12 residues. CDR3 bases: TGTGCCAGCACGGACAGGGCGGACGATCAGTACTTC. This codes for CASTDRADDQYF.

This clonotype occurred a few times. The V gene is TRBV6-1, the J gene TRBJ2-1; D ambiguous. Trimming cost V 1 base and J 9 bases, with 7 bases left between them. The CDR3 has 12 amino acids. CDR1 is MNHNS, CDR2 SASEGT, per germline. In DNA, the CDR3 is TGTGCCAGCAGTGAAGGTTCGGGTGAGCAGTTCTTC. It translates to CASSEGSGEQFF.

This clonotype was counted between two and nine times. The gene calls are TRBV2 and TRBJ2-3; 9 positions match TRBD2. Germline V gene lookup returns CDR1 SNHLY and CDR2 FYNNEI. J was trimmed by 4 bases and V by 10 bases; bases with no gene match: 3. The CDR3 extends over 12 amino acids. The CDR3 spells CATQREADTQYF. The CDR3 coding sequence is TGTGCCACCCAGCGGGAGGCAGATACGCAGTATTTT.

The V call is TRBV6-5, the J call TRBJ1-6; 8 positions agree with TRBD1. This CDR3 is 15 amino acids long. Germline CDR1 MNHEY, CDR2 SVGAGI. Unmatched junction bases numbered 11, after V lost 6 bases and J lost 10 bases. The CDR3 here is CASSYARGQESPLHF. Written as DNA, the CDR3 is TGTGCCAGCAGCTATGCCAGGGGGCAGGAATCACCCCTCCACTTT.

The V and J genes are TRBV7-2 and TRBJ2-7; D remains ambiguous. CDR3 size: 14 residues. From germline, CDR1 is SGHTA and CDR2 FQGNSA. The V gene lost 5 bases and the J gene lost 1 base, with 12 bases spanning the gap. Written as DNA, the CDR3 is TGTGCCAGCAGCCCCGAGGTTCGTTCCTACGAGCAGTACTTC. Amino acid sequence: CASSPEVRSYEQYF.

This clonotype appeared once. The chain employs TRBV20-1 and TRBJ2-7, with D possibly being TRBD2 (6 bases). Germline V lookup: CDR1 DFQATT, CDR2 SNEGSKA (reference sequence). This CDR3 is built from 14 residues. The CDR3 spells CSLRRGLSSYEQYF. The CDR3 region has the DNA TGCAGCCTCCGCCGGGGACTTAGCTCCTACGAGCAGTACTTC.

The CDR3 here is CSARDMKGEETQYF. CDR3 DNA sequence: TGCAGTGCTAGAGATATGAAGGGGGAAGAGACCCAGTACTTC. The gene calls are TRBV20-1 and TRBJ2-4; TRBD1 is a possible D gene (6 bases). The J call may be mistaken, given a closer DNA end match to TRBJ2-5. The CDR3 runs to 14 residues. Germline V gene data show CDR1 as DFQATT and CDR2 as SNEGSKA (reference sequence).

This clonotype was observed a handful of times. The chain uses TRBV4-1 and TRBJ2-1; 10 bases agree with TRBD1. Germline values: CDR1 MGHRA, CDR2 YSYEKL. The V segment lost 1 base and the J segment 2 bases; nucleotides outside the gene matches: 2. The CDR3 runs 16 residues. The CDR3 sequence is CASSQGDRGTYNEQFF. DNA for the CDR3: TGCGCCAGCAGCCAAGGGGACAGGGGCACCTACAATGAGCAGTTCTTC.

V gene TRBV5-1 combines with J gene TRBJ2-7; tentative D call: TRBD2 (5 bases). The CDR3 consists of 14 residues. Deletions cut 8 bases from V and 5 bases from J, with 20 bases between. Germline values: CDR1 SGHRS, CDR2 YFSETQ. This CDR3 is CASSAQPLRDEQYF. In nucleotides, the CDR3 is TGCGCCAGTAGCGCGCAGCCGCTACGGGACGAGCAGTACTTC.

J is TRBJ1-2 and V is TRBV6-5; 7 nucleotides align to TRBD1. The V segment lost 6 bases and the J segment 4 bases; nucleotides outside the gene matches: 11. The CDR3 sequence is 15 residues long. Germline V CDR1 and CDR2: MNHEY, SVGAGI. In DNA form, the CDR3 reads TGTGCCAGCAGCTCAGGGGGGGTTTTTGGCTATGGCTACACCTTC. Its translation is CASSSGGVFGYGYTF.

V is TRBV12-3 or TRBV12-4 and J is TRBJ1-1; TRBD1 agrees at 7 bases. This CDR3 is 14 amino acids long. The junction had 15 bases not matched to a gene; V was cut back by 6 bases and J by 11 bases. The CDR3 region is CASSQGGASGVAFF. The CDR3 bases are TGTGCCAGCAGCCAGGGGGGCGCCTCGGGTGTGGCTTTCTTT.

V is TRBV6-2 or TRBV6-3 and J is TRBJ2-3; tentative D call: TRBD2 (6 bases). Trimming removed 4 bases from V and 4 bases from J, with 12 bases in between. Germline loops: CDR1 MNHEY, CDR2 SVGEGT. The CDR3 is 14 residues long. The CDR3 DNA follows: TGTGCCAGCAGTTGGGGGGTCATGTCAGATACGCAGTATTTT. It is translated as CASSWGVMSDTQYF.

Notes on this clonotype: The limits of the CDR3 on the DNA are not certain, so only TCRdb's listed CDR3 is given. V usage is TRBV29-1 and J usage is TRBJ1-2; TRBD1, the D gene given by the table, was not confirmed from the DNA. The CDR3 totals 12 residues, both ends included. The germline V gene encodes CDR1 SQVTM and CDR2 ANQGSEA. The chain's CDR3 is CSGNPGGYGCTF.

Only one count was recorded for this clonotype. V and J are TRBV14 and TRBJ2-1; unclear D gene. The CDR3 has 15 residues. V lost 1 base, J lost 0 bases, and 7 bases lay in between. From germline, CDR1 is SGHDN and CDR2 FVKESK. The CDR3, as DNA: TGTGCCAGCAGCCAAGCTCTCCGCTCCTACAATGAGCAGTTCTTC. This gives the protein CASSQALRSYNEQFF.

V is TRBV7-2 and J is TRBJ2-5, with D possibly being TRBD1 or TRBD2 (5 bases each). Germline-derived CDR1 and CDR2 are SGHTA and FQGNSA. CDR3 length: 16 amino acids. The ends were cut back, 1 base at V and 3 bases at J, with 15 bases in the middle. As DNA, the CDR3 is TGTGCCAGCAGCTTAGACATCCGGGGACGAGAAGAGACCCAGTACTTC. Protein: CASSLDIRGREETQYF.

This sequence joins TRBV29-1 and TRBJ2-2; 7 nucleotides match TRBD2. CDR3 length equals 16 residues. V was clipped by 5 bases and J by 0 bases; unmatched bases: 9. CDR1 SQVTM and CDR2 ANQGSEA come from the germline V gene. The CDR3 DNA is TGCAGCGTTAGGACTAGTGGGACTGCGAACACCGGGGAGCTGTTTTTT. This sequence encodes CSVRTSGTANTGELFF.

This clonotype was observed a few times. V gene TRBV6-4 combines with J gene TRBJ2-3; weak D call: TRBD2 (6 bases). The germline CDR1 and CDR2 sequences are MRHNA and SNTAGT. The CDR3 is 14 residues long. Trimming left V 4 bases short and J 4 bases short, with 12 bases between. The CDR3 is CASSASGLADTQYF. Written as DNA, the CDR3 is TGTGCCAGCAGTGCGTCGGGACTCGCAGATACGCAGTATTTT.

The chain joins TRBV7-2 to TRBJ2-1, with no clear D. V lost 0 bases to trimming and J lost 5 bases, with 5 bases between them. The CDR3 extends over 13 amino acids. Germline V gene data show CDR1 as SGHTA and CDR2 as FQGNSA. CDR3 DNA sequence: TGTGCCAGCAGCTTAGCACTCCACAATGAGCAGTTCTTC. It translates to CASSLALHNEQFF.

The CDR3 protein is CASSPKGATEQFF. CDR3 sequence (DNA): TGTGCCAGCAGTCCTAAAGGGGCAACTGAGCAGTTCTTC. V is TRBV25-1 and J is TRBJ2-1, with D perhaps TRBD1 (5 bases). The CDR3 consists of 13 residues. Trimming pared 5 bases from V and 9 bases from J, leaving 14 bases between. Germline V gives CDR1 MGHDK, CDR2 SYGVNS.

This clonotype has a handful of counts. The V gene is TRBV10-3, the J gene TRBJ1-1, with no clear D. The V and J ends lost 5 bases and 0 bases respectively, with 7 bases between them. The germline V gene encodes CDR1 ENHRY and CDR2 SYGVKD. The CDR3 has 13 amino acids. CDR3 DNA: TGTGCCATCAGTTTAGACATGAACACTGAAGCTTTCTTT. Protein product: CAISLDMNTEAFF.